Listed below are T cell receptor beta chains from one sample, sequenced in a study of control samples from healthy donors and cancer patients. Sequenced by immunoSEQ multiplex PCR; TCRdb stores in-frame clones only, minus some. Seen here are approximately 87,000 clones, about nine tenths observed once, and the top ten hold roughly a sixth. The sequencing input was blood. The receptor set was obtained from a man over 45 in good health. The conserved cysteine and the conserved F or W are not part of the CDR3 here.

CDR3 protein: ASSLQQGAGQPQH
V gene: TRBV27
J gene: TRBJ1-5

CDR3 protein: AIKVDFNTEAF
V gene: TRBV10-3
J gene: TRBJ1-1

CDR3 protein: ASRRGGSTDTQY
V gene: TRBV10-1
J gene: TRBJ2-3

CDR3 protein: ASSGGAKLTPLH
V gene: TRBV25-1
J gene: TRBJ1-6

CDR3 protein: AISKVVGRDTEAF
V gene: TRBV10-3
J gene: TRBJ1-1

CDR3 protein: ASSFLDREFHGYT
V gene: TRBV5-6
J gene: TRBJ1-2

CDR3 protein: ASSFRGQNTGELF
V gene: TRBV5-1
J gene: TRBJ2-2

CDR3 protein: ASSQDNGGEQY
V gene: TRBV3-1/TRBV3-2
J gene: TRBJ2-7

CDR3 protein: ASSLNRDSNQPQH
V gene: TRBV7-8
J gene: TRBJ1-5

CDR3 protein: ASSLGGGNSPLH
V gene: TRBV28
J gene: TRBJ1-6

CDR3 protein: SVWIGDGPSYEQY
V gene: TRBV29-1
J gene: TRBJ2-7

CDR3 protein: ASSYEGIGDTGELF
V gene: TRBV6-2/TRBV6-3
J gene: TRBJ2-2

CDR3 protein: ASRGREISGSF
V gene: TRBV19
J gene: TRBJ2-1

CDR3 protein: AWSLTGQGAADTQY
V gene: TRBV30
J gene: TRBJ2-3

CDR3 protein: ASSPVRGNEKLF
V gene: TRBV7-2
J gene: TRBJ1-4

CDR3 protein: ASMSRGNNEQF
V gene: TRBV2
J gene: TRBJ2-1

CDR3 protein: ASSAILGMSREQY
V gene: TRBV11-3
J gene: TRBJ2-7

CDR3 protein: ASRENGQGIYGYT
V gene: TRBV2
J gene: TRBJ1-2

CDR3 protein: ASSLGAGGSPGNTIY
V gene: TRBV7-2
J gene: TRBJ1-3

CDR3 protein: ASSPPNTGANTEAF
V gene: TRBV18
J gene: TRBJ1-1

CDR3 protein: ASSPSYDRPMNTEAF
V gene: TRBV6-2/TRBV6-3
J gene: TRBJ1-1

CDR3 protein: ASSPPDRSTDTQY
V gene: TRBV7-2
J gene: TRBJ2-3

CDR3 protein: ASSLGEAKNIQY
V gene: TRBV5-1
J gene: TRBJ2-4

CDR3 protein: ASSPPKFGGRNTEAF
V gene: TRBV18
J gene: TRBJ1-1

CDR3 protein: ASSVPDRAGNTIY
V gene: TRBV2
J gene: TRBJ1-3

CDR3 protein: ASSLDRGDFYT
V gene: TRBV19
J gene: TRBJ1-2

CDR3 protein: ASSLGGLPETQY
V gene: TRBV7-2
J gene: TRBJ2-5

CDR3 protein: ASSLIESPLH
V gene: TRBV7-9
J gene: TRBJ1-6

CDR3 protein: ASRPSENTEAF
V gene: TRBV19
J gene: TRBJ1-1

CDR3 protein: ASSRTTQSYEQY
V gene: TRBV14
J gene: TRBJ2-7

CDR3 protein: ATRRGQGANYGYT
V gene: TRBV15
J gene: TRBJ1-2

CDR3 protein: AISELSSNQPQH
V gene: TRBV10-3
J gene: TRBJ1-5

CDR3 protein: ASWGQGNGYT
V gene: TRBV25-1
J gene: TRBJ1-2

CDR3 protein: ASSQERVETQY
V gene: TRBV4-3
J gene: TRBJ2-5

CDR3 protein: ASSFEMRTEAF
V gene: TRBV5-1
J gene: TRBJ1-1

CDR3 protein: ASSSSGLVGYT
V gene: TRBV27
J gene: TRBJ1-2

CDR3 protein: ASSEWGNTEAF
V gene: TRBV6-1
J gene: TRBJ1-1

CDR3 protein: SASKQGRTEAF
V gene: TRBV20-1
J gene: TRBJ1-1

CDR3 protein: AISGSSGANVLT
V gene: TRBV6-5
J gene: TRBJ2-6

CDR3 protein: ASSQGAYQPQH
V gene: TRBV7-2
J gene: TRBJ1-5

CDR3 protein: ASSSRTGTHEQY
V gene: TRBV7-2
J gene: TRBJ2-7

CDR3 protein: AWGPMSAQH
V gene: TRBV30
J gene: TRBJ1-5

CDR3 protein: ASSLAGSLNTEAF
V gene: TRBV5-1
J gene: TRBJ1-1

CDR3 protein: ASSYGLTGNTEAF
V gene: TRBV5-8
J gene: TRBJ1-1

CDR3 protein: ASSFGSNEKLF
V gene: TRBV11-2
J gene: TRBJ1-4

CDR3 protein: ASLEWDRGLANEKLF
V gene: TRBV2
J gene: TRBJ1-4